The next 3 T cell receptor beta chains were all read from a single sample in a study of response to subunit inactivated influenza vaccine. MiXCR, applied by TCRdb to the RT-PCR reads, yields one record per CDR3 protein. The table lists hundreds of thousands of distinct CDR3 sequences, roughly 12% of them singletons. The sequences come from PBMCs from blood, collected on the day of vaccination. All receptors derive from a man aged 50 to 59 who received an inactivated influenza vaccine.

This clonotype was picked up a small number of times. The genes are TRBV5-5 and TRBJ1-1; D uncertain. V lost 1 base, J lost 4 bases, and 11 bases lay in between. The germline V gene has CDR1 SGHKS and CDR2 YYEKEE (reference sequence). The CDR3 is made up of 14 amino acids. The CDR3: CASSLWAVGTEAFF. In DNA form, the CDR3 reads TGTGCCAGCAGCTTGTGGGCAGTTGGCACTGAAGCTTTCTTT.

This clonotype was observed a few times. The rearrangement links TRBV28 to TRBJ2-7; no firm D call. This CDR3 is 12 amino acids long. Per germline, CDR1 MDHEN and CDR2 SYDVKM. V was trimmed by 7 bases and J by 2 bases, leaving 9 bases between them. CDR3 bases: TGTGCCAGCACCGGGCAAACCTACGAGCAGTACTTC. Translating it yields CASTGQTYEQYF.

This chain uses TRBV7-2 with TRBJ2-3; D remains unclear. CDR1 and CDR2 from the germline V gene are SGHTA and FQGNSA. The V and J ends lost 5 bases and 2 bases respectively, with 11 bases between them. This CDR3 region has 14 residues. The CDR3 region is CASSPTYNTDTQYF. CDR3 DNA sequence: TGTGCCAGCAGCCCGACGTATAACACAGATACGCAGTATTTT.